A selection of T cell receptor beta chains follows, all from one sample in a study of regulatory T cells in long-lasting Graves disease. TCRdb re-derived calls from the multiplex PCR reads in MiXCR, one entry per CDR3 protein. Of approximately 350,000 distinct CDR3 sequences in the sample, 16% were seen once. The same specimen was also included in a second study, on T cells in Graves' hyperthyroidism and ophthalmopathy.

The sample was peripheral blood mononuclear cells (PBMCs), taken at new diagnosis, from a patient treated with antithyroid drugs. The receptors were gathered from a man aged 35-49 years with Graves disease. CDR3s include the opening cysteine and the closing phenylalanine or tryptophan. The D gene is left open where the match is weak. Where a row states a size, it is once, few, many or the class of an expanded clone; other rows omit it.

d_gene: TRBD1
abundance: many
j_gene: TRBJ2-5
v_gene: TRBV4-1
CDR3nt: TGCGCCAGCAGCCAAGAACGGACAGGGGGCCTGACCCAGTACTTC
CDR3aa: CASSQERTGGLTQYF

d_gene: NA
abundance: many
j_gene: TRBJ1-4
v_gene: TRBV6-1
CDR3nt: TGTGCCAGCAGGGGCTACGATGAAAAACTGTTTTTT
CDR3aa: CASRGYDEKLFF

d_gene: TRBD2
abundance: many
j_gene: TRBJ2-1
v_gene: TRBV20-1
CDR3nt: TGCAGTGCTAGAGATTTGGGAGCGGGGGGCGGGTACAATGAGCAGTTCTTC
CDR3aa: CSARDLGAGGGYNEQFF

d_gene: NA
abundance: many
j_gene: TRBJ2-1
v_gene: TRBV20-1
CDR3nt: TGCAGTGCTAGAGGTGACGCCACGGCCTACAATGAGCAGTTCTTC
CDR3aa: CSARGDATAYNEQFF

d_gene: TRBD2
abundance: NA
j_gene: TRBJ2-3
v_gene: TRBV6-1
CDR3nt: TGTGCCAGCACCTTCTCTGACGGGACTAGCGGCACAGATACGCAGTATTTT
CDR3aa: CASTFSDGTSGTDTQYF

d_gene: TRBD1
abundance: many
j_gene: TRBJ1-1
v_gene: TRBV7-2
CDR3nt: TGTGCCAGCAGCCCAGACAGGGGTTTCATGAACACTGAAGCTTTCTTT
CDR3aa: CASSPDRGFMNTEAFF

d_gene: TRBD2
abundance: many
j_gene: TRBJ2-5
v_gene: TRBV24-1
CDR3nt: TGTGCCACCAGTGATCCGCGGATAGCGGGGGGGCAAGAGACCCAGTACTTC
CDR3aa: CATSDPRIAGGQETQYF

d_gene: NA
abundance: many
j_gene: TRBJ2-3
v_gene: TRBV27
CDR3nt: TGTGCCAGCAGTTTAGCCCCAACCTCGAGGGGGACCGGCACAGATACGCAGTATTTT
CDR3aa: CASSLAPTSRGTGTDTQYF

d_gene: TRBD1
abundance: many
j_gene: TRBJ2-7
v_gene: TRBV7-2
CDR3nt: TGTGCCAGCAGCCAGGACAGGGCGGTCTCCTACGAGCAGTACTTC
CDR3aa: CASSQDRAVSYEQYF

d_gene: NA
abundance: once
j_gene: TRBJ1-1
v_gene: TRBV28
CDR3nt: TGTGCCAGCAGTGAGGGGGGCTGGAGAGCTTTCTTT
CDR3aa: CASSEGGWRAFF

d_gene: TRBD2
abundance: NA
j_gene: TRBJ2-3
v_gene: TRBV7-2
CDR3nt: TGTGCCAGCAGCCTTGGAAAGCTCGGGGGGGCAGATACGCAGTATTTT
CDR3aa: CASSLGKLGGADTQYF

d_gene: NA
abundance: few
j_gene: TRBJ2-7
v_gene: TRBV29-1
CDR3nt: TGCAGCGTTCAGGGGCGGCGAAACTACGAGCAGTACTTC
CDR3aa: CSVQGRRNYEQYF

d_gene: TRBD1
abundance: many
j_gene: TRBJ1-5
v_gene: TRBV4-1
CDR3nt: TGCGCCAGCAGCCAAAGAAGAGGCAGGGGGGACAATCAGCCCCAGCATTTT
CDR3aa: CASSQRRGRGDNQPQHF

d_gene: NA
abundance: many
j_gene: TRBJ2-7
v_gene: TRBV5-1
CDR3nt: TGCGCCAGCAGCTCGACCTCAACTACAGGGAGCCACGAGCAGTACTTC
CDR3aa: CASSSTSTTGSHEQYF

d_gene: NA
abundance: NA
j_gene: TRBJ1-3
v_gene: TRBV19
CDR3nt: TGTGCCAGTAGTCCCCGGTCCTCTGGAAACACCATATATTTT
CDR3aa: CASSPRSSGNTIYF

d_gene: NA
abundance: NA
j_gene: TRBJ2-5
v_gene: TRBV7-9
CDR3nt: TGTGCCAGCAGCTTATCCCCTTCGTCAGAGACCCAGTACTTC
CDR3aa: CASSLSPSSETQYF

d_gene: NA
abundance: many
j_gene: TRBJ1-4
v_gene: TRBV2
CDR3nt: TGTGCCAGCAGTGAAGGGACAGAGAATGAAAAACTGTTTTTT
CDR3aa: CASSEGTENEKLFF

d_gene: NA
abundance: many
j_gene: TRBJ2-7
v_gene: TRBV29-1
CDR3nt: TGCAGCGCCAAGGGGCGGGGATCCTACGAGCAGTACTTC
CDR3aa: CSAKGRGSYEQYF

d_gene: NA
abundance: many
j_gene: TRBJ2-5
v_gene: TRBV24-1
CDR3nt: TGTGCCACCAGTGCAGGGGAGACCCAGTACTTC
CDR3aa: CATSAGETQYF

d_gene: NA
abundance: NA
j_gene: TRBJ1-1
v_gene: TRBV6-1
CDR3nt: TGTGCCAGCATCCGGGCAGGTGATGTGAACACTGGAGCTTTCTTT
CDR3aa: CASIRAGDVNTGAFF

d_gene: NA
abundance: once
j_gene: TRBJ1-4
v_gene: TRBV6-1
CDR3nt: TGTACCAGCAGTCCCGGGGGGCTCACTAATGAAAAACTGTTTTTT
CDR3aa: CTSSPGGLTNEKLFF

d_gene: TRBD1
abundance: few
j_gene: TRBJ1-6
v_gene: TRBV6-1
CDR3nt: TGTGCCAGCCACACTGGGACAGGGAGCTCCTATAATTCACCCCTCCACTTT
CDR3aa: CASHTGTGSSYNSPLHF

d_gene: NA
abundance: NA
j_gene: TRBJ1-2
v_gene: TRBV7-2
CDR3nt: TGTGCCAGCAGCCAAAATGTCATACCCCCTCATTACACCTTC
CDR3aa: CASSQNVIPPHYTF

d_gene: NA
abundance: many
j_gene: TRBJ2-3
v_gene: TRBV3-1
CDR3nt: TGTGCCAGCAGCTTATGGGATACGCAGTATTTT
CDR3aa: CASSLWDTQYF

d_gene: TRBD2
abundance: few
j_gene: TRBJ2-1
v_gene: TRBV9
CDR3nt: TGTGCCAGCAGCTCTTTAGCGGGGGCGGCCTACAATGAGCAGTTCTTC
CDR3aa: CASSSLAGAAYNEQFF

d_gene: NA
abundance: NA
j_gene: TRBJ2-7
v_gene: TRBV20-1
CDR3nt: TGCAGTGCTCAGACGGTCTCCTACGAGCAGTACTTC
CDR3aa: CSAQTVSYEQYF

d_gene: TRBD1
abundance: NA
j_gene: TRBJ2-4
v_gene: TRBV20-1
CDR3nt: TGCAGTGCTCCAGGGGGCCGAGGCTACTTC
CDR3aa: CSAPGGRGYF

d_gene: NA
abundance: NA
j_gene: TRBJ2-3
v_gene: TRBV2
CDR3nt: TGTGCCGGGGGGCAGACTAGCACAGATACGCAGTATTTT
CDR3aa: CAGGQTSTDTQYF

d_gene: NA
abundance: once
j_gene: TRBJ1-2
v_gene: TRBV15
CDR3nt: TGTGCCACCAGCTCTGAAAACTATGGCTACACCTTC
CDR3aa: CATSSENYGYTF

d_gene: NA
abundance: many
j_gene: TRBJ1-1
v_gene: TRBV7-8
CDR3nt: TGTGCCAGCAGCTTAGAGCGGAGTACTGAAGCTTTCTTT
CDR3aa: CASSLERSTEAFF

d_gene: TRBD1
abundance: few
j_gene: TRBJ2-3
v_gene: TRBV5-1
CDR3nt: TGCGCCAGCAGCTTCGGGACAGGGTGGACAGATACGCAGTATTTT
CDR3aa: CASSFGTGWTDTQYF

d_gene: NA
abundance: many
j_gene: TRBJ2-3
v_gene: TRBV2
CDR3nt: TGTGCCAGCCGACTAGTGGATACGCAGTATTTT
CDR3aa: CASRLVDTQYF

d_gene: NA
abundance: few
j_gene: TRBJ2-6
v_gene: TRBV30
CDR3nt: TGTGCCTGGGTCCAGGAGGTCTACGGGGCCAACGTCCTGACTTTC
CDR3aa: CAWVQEVYGANVLTF

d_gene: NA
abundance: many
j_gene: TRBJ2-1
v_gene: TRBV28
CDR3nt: TGTGCCAGCAGTTTTTCAGGGACCCACAATGAGCAGTTCTTC
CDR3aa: CASSFSGTHNEQFF

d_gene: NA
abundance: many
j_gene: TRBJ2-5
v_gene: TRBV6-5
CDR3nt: TGTGCCAGCAGTTACGGCGGGGTTCGGGAGACCCAGTACTTC
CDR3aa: CASSYGGVRETQYF

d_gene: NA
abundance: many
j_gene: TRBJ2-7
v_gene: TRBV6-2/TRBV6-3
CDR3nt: TGTGCCAGCAGTTACCGCCTGTGGGTGGGGGCCACCTACGAGCAGTACTTC
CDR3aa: CASSYRLWVGATYEQYF

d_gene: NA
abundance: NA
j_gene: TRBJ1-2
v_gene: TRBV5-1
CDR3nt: TGCGCCAGCAGCTTGGATCCCAGTCGCCCCTATGGCTACACCTTC
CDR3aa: CASSLDPSRPYGYTF

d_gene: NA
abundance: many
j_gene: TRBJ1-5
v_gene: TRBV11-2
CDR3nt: TGTGCCAGCAGCCCTGTCGGTGTGGAGCCCCAGCATTTT
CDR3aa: CASSPVGVEPQHF

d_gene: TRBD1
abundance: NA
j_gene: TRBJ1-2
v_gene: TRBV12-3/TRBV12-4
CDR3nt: TGTGCCAGCAGGGGAACAGGGGGTATTAACTATGGCTACACCTTC
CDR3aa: CASRGTGGINYGYTF

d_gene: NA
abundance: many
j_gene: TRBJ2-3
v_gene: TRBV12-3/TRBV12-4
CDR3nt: TGTGCCAGCAGCCCCGGGGACACCTTCACAGATACGCAGTATTTT
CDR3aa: CASSPGDTFTDTQYF

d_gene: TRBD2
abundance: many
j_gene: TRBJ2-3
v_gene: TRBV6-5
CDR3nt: TGTGCCAGCAGTTATAGGGGTAGCGGGGGAGCAGATACGCAGTATTTT
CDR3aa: CASSYRGSGGADTQYF

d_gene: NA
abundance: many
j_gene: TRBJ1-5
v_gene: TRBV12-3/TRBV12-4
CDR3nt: TGTGCCAGCAGTTCTTCATCTTTCTATAATCAGCCCCAGCATTTT
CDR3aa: CASSSSSFYNQPQHF

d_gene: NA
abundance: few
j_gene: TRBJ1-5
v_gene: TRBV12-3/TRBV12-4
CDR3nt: TGTGCCAGCAGTTTGTCAGGGGCACGGCAGCCCCAGCATTTT
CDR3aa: CASSLSGARQPQHF

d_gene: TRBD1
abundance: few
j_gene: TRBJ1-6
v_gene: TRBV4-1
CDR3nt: TGCGCCAGCAGCCCTACGGACAGGGCCTATAATTCACCCCTCCACTTT
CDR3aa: CASSPTDRAYNSPLHF

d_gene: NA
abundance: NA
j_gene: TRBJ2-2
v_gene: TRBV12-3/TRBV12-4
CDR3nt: TGTGCCAGCAGTTTGCGATGGACGGAGCTGTTTTTT
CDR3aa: CASSLRWTELFF

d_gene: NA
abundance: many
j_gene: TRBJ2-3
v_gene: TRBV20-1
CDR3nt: TGCAGTGCTCCAGGGGATGTGATAGATACGCAGTATTTT
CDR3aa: CSAPGDVIDTQYF

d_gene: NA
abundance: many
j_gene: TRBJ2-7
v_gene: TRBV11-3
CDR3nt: TGTGCCAGCAGCTTAGTCAGGGATTACGAGCAGTACTTC
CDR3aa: CASSLVRDYEQYF

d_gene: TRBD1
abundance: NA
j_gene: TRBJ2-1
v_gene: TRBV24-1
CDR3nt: TGTGCCACCAGTGATTTAGGGGGGACAGGGGGCTGGAATGAGCAGTTCTTC
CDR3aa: CATSDLGGTGGWNEQFF